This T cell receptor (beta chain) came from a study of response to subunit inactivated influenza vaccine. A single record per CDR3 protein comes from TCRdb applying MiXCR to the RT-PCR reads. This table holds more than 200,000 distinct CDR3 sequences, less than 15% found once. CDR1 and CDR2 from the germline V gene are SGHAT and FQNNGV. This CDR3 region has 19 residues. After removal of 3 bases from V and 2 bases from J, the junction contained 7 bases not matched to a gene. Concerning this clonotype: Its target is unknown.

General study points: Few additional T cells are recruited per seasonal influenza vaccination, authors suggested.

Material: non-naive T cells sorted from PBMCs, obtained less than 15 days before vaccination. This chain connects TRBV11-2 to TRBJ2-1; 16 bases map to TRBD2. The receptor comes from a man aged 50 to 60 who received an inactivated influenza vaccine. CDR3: CASSFYGTSGGGTYNEQFF. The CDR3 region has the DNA TGTGCCAGCAGCTTCTACGGGACTAGCGGGGGGGGGACCTACAATGAGCAGTTCTTC.